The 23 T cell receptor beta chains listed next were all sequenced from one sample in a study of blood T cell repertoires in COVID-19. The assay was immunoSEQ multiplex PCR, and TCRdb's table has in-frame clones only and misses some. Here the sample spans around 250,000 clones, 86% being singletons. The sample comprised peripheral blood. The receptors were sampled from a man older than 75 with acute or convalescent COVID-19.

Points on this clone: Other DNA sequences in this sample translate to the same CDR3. The CDR3 DNA reads TGTGCCAGCAGTGATAGCGGTGGAAACACCATATATTTT. Residues: CASSDSGGNTIYF. The V call is TRBV2, the J call TRBJ1-3; no clear D gene. V dropped 3 bases and J dropped 3 bases, with 6 bases sitting between them. Germline loops: CDR1 SNHLY, CDR2 FYNNEI. This CDR3 has 13 amino acids.

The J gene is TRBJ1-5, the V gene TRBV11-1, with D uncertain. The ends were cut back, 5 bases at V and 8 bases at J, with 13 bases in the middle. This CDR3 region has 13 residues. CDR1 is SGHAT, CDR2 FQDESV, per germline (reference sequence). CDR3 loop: CASSRGGMEPQHF. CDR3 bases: TGTGCCAGCAGCCGTGGAGGCATGGAGCCCCAGCATTTT.

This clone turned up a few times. CDR3 residues: CASSQGISSYNEQFF. For the CDR3, the DNA is TGTGCCAGCTCACAGGGGATAAGCTCCTACAATGAGCAGTTCTTC. This chain joins TRBV18 and TRBJ2-1; a possible D gene is TRBD1 (5 bases). Germline lookup yields CDR1 KGHSH and CDR2 LQKENI. This CDR3 is built from 15 residues. V gave up 4 bases and J gave up 0 bases, with 10 bases separating them.

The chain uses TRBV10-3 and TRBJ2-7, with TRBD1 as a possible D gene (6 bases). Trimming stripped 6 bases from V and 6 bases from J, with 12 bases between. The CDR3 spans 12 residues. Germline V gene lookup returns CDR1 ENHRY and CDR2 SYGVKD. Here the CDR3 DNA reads TGTGCCATCAGCCCCAGGGGCGGCGAGCAGTACTTC. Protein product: CAISPRGGEQYF.

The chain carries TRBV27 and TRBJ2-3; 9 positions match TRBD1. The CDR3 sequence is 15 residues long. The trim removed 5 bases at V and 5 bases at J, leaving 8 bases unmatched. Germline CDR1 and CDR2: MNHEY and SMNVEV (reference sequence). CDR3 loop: CASSPRQGGIDTQYF. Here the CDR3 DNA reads TGTGCCAGCAGTCCACGACAGGGGGGGATAGATACGCAGTATTTT.

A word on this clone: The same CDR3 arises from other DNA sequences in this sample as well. CDR3 sequence reads: CASSQGGGGNQPQHF. Here the CDR3 DNA reads TGTGCCAGCAGCCAAGGCGGCGGGGGCAATCAGCCCCAGCATTTT. The chain employs TRBV3-1 (or the pseudogene TRBV3-2) and TRBJ1-5; D is ambiguous. Germline V lookup: CDR1 LGHDT, CDR2 YNNKEL (reference sequence). CDR3 length equals 15 residues. Trimming left V 1 base short and J 2 bases short, with 9 bases between.

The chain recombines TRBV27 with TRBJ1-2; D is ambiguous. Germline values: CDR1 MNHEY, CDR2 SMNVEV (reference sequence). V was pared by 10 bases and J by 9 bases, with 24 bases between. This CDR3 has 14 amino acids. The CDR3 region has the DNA TGTGCCACCCCTACGGAGGTCCGCGTGAGGAGCTACACCTTC. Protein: CATPTEVRVRSYTF.

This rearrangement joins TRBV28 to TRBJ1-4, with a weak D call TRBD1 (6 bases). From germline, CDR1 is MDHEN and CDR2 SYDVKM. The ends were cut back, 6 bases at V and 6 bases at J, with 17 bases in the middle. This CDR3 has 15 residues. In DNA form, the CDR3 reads TGTGCCAGCAGAGATCGGGGGGAGGGGGATGAAAAACTGTTTTTT. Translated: CASRDRGEGDEKLFF.

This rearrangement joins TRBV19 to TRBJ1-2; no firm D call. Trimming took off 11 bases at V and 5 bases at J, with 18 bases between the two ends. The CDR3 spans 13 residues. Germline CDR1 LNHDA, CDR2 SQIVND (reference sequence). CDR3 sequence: CAAGERLGYGYTF. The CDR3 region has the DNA TGTGCCGCCGGGGAACGCCTGGGGTATGGCTACACCTTC.

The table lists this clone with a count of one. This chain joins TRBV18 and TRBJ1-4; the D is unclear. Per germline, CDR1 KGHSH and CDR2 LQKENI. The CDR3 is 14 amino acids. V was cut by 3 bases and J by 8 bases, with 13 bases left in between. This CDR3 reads CASSPVEFGEKLFF. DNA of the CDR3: TGTGCCAGCTCACCTGTGGAGTTCGGGGAAAAACTGTTTTTT.

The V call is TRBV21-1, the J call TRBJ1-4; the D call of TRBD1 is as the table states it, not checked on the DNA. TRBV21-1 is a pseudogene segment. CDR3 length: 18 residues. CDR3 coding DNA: TGTGCCAGCAGCAAAAGGACAGGGGGCCAGCCGACTAATGAAAAACTGTTTTTT. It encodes CASSKRTGGQPTNEKLFF.

The CDR3 sequence is CSVGSGLSNQPQHF. Here the CDR3 DNA reads TGCAGCGTTGGGAGTGGCCTTAGCAATCAGCCCCAGCATTTT. This rearrangement joins TRBV29-1 to TRBJ1-5; D not certain. Germline values: CDR1 SQVTM, CDR2 ANQGSEA. This CDR3 comprises 14 residues. Trimming left V 4 bases short and J 0 bases short, with 10 bases between.

CDR3 in DNA: TGTGCCAGCAGCTCCCCGGGGGGAGCTGGAGATACGCAGTATTTT. This codes for CASSSPGGAGDTQYF. This chain connects TRBV28 to TRBJ2-3; 7 nucleotides align to TRBD2. This CDR3 is built from 15 residues. The germline gives CDR1 MDHEN, CDR2 SYDVKM. V lost 6 bases to trimming and J lost 5 bases; unmatched junction nucleotides: 11.

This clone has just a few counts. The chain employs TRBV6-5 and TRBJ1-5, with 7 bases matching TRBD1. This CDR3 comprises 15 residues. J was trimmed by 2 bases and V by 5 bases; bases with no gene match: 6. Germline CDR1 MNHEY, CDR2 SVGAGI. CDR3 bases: TGTGCCAGCAGTCCCGACAGGGACCGCAATCAGCCCCAGCATTTT. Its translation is CASSPDRDRNQPQHF.

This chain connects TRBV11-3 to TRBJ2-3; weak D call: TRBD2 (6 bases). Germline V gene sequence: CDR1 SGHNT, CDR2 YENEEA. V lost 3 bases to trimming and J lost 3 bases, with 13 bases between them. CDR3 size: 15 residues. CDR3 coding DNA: TGTGCCAGCAGCTTGGAGGGCGGGACGACAGATACGCAGTATTTT. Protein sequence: CASSLEGGTTDTQYF. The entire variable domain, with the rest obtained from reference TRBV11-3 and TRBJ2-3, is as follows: EAGVVQSPRYKIIEKKQPVAFWCNPISGHNTLYWYLQNLGQGPELLIRYENEEAVDDSQLPKDRFSAERLKGVDSTLKIQPAELGDSAVYLCASSLEGGTTDTQYFGPGTRLTVL.

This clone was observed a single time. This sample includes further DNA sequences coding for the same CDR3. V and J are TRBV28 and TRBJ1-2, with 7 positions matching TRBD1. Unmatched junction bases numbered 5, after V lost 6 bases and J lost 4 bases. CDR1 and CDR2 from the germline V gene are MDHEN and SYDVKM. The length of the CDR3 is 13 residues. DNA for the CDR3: TGTGCCAGCAGCCTGGGACAGATCTATGGCTACACCTTC. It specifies CASSLGQIYGYTF.

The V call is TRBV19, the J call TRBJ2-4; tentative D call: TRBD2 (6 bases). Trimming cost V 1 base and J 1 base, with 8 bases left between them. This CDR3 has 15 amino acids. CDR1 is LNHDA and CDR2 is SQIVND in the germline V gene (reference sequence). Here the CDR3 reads CASSIGAGAKNIQYF. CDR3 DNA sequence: TGTGCCAGTAGTATAGGTGCGGGGGCCAAAAACATTCAGTACTTC.

CDR3 nucleotide sequence: TGCGCCAGCAGCCAGAACAGCGGAGGATTGTATGGCTACACCTTC. Amino acids: CASSQNSGGLYGYTF. The chain links TRBV4-1 to TRBJ1-2; D gene uncertain. CDR1 and CDR2 from the germline V gene are MGHRA and YSYEKL. Trimming took off 3 bases at V and 5 bases at J, with 16 bases between the two ends. The CDR3 spans 15 residues.

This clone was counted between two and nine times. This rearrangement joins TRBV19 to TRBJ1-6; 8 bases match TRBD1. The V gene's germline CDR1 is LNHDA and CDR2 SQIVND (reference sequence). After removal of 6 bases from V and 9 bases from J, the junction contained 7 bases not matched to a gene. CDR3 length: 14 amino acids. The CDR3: CASSPGQAVSPLHF. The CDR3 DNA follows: TGTGCCAGTAGCCCGGGACAGGCGGTTTCACCCCTCCACTTT.

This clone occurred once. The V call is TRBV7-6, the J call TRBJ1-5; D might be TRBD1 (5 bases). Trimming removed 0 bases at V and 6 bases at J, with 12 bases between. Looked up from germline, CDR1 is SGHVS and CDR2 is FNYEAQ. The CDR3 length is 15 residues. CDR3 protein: CASSLASGNGQPQHF. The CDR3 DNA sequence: TGTGCCAGCAGCTTAGCGTCAGGGAATGGTCAGCCCCAGCATTTT. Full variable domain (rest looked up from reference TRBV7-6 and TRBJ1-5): GAGVSQSPRYKVTKRGQDVALRCDPISGHVSLYWYRQALGQGPEFLTYFNYEAQQDKSGLPNDRFSAERPEGSISTLTIQRTEQRDSAMYRCASSLASGNGQPQHFGDGTRLSIL.

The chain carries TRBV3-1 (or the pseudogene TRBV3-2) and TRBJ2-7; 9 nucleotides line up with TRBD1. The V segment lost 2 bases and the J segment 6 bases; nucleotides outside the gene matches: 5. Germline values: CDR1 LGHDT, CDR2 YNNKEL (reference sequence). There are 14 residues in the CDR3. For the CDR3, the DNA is TGTGCCAGCAGCCAACGGACAGGGGACGGCGAGCAGTACTTC. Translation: CASSQRTGDGEQYF.

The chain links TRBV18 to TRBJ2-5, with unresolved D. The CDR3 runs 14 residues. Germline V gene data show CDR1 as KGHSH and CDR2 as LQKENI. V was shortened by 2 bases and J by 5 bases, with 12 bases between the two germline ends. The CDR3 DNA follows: TGTGCCAGCTCACCAAATGCTGCCGGGGAGACCCAGTACTTC. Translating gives CASSPNAAGETQYF.

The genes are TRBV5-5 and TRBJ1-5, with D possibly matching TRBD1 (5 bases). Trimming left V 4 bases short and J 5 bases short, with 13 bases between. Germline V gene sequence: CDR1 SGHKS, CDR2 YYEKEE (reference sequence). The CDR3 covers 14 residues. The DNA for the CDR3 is TGTGCCAGCAGCCCCTCAACGGGGGATCAGCCCCAGCATTTT. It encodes CASSPSTGDQPQHF.